This entry lists 10 T cell receptor beta chains sequenced from one sample in a study of CD8 T cells in Susac syndrome. RNA, at about 0.45 to 1 ug, was reverse transcribed with random hexamers. Each CDR3 protein gets one entry after TCRdb re-called the immunoSEQ multiplex PCR reads with MiXCR. The data show roughly 200,000 distinct CDR3 sequences, 85% to 95% seen once. The specimen was CD4+ T cells from PBMCs. The receptors stem from a human donor in good health.

CDR3 coding DNA: TGTGCCAGCAGCTTACTTGGGCCGGGAGGGATCTCCTACAATGAGCAGTTCTTC. Protein sequence: CASSLLGPGGISYNEQFF. The V call is TRBV7-2, the J call TRBJ2-1, with 8 bases fitting TRBD2. This CDR3 region has 18 residues. Germline V CDR1 and CDR2: SGHTA, FQGNSA. The V gene end was trimmed by 2 bases and the J gene end by 0 bases; junction bases not matched to a gene: 9. Full variable domain (rest looked up from reference TRBV7-2 and TRBJ2-1): GAGVSQSPSNKVTEKGKDVELRCDPISGHTALYWYRQSLGQGLEFLIYFQGNSAPDKSGLPSDRFSAERTGGSVSTLTIQRTQQEDSAVYLCASSLLGPGGISYNEQFFGPGTRLTVL.

V usage is TRBV9 and J usage is TRBJ2-4; D may be TRBD1 (5 bases). There are 15 residues in the CDR3. The germline V gene encodes CDR1 SGDLS and CDR2 YYNGEE. Trimming left V 3 bases short and J 1 base short, with 11 bases between. As DNA, the CDR3 is TGTGCCAGCAGCGGAAATCCAGGGGCCAAAAACATTCAGTACTTC. Amino acid sequence: CASSGNPGAKNIQYF.

The V call is TRBV14, the J call TRBJ1-1; D not resolved. The CDR3 is made up of 16 amino acids. V lost 1 base, J lost 3 bases, and 15 bases lay in between. In germline, CDR1 is SGHDN, CDR2 FVKESK. The CDR3 sequence: CASSQVAGLTYTEAFF. CDR3 coding DNA: TGTGCCAGCAGCCAAGTGGCGGGGTTAACGTACACTGAAGCTTTCTTT.

This chain joins TRBV28 and TRBJ1-1, with D possibly TRBD1 on 5 matching bases. The CDR3 has 16 amino acids. The V gene's germline CDR1 is MDHEN and CDR2 SYDVKM. Trimming cost V 7 bases and J 4 bases, with 22 bases left between them. The CDR3 here is CASTELGAPVSTEAFF. CDR3 in DNA: TGTGCCAGCACCGAACTCGGGGCGCCTGTCTCCACTGAAGCTTTCTTT.

The chain is built from TRBV28 and TRBJ1-2; D remains ambiguous. Trimming shortened V by 5 bases and J by 0 bases, and 10 bases separated the two germline ends. The CDR3 runs to 14 residues. Germline CDR1 MDHEN, CDR2 SYDVKM. DNA for the CDR3: TGTGCCAGCAGTCCAACACGTACTAACTATGGCTACACCTTC. This sequence encodes CASSPTRTNYGYTF.

The chain uses TRBV4-1 and TRBJ2-7, with D hard to call. The CDR3 is made up of 13 amino acids. The germline CDR1 and CDR2 sequences are MGHRA and YSYEKL. Trimming stripped 0 bases from V and 0 bases from J, with 3 bases between. The CDR3 here is CASSQETSYEQYF. The CDR3 bases are TGCGCCAGCAGCCAAGAGACCTCCTACGAGCAGTACTTC.

The chain employs TRBV7-9 and TRBJ1-1; no clear D gene. The germline V gene has CDR1 SEHNR and CDR2 FQNEAQ (reference sequence). The germline V and J ends were trimmed by 3 bases and 7 bases, with 9 bases remaining between them. The CDR3 length is 12 residues. The CDR3 reads CASSLGYGEAFF. CDR3 DNA: TGTGCCAGCAGCTTGGGATATGGTGAAGCTTTCTTT.

The chain couples TRBV24-1 to TRBJ2-5; D remains unclear. CDR1 is KGHDR, CDR2 SFDVKD, per germline. The CDR3 spans 15 residues. V lost 4 bases to trimming and J lost 5 bases, with 16 bases between them. The CDR3 DNA reads as TGTGCCACCAGTGACTCCGGGCCACGATGGGAGACCCAGTACTTC. It is translated as CATSDSGPRWETQYF.

The V call is TRBV6-1, the J call TRBJ2-1; 10 nucleotides line up with TRBD1. The CDR3 is made up of 16 amino acids. The V gene end was trimmed by 6 bases and the J gene end by 3 bases; junction bases not matched to a gene: 8. Germline CDR1 is MNHNS and CDR2 is SASEGT. The CDR3 sequence: CASRSTGQGLYNEQFF. CDR3 DNA: TGTGCCAGCAGGTCTACGGGACAGGGGCTCTACAATGAGCAGTTCTTC.

CDR3 in DNA: TGCGCCAGCAGCCAAGATACCTCTATAAGCGAGACCCAGTACTTC. This translates into CASSQDTSISETQYF. The chain joins TRBV4-1 to TRBJ2-5; unclear D gene. CDR1 MGHRA and CDR2 YSYEKL come from the germline V gene. The CDR3 length is 15 residues. Trimming cost V 0 bases and J 5 bases, with 13 bases left between them.